These T cell receptor beta chains were read from a single sample in a study of identifying expanded T cells in peripheral blood. Assay: immunoSEQ multiplex PCR; the TCRdb copy retains only in-frame clones and omits some. The table lists fewer than 55,000 clones, 70% to 85% of them singletons. Sequencing used blood. The source of these receptors is a person between 18 and 69 years old in good health. CDR3s include the opening cysteine and the closing phenylalanine or tryptophan. D genes are given only for firm matches.

d_call: .; j_call: TRBJ2-2; cdr3_length: 13; v_call: TRBV18; cdr3_aa: CASRMSAMTELFF
d_call: .; j_call: TRBJ2-2; cdr3_length: 12; v_call: TRBV7-9; cdr3_aa: CASYLNTGELFF
d_call: .; j_call: TRBJ1-5; cdr3_length: 13; v_call: TRBV6-1; cdr3_aa: CASSKEFRQPQHF
d_call: .; j_call: TRBJ1-5; cdr3_length: 13; v_call: TRBV6-1; cdr3_aa: CASSASGNQPQHF
d_call: TRBD2; j_call: TRBJ2-7; cdr3_length: 15; v_call: TRBV30; cdr3_aa: CAWSVGGRASYEQYF
d_call: TRBD1; j_call: TRBJ2-1; cdr3_length: 18; v_call: TRBV5-4; cdr3_aa: CASSLPGQGLRLRNEQFF
d_call: TRBD1; j_call: TRBJ1-5; cdr3_length: 16; v_call: TRBV10-3; cdr3_aa: CAISVDRGDGNQPQHF
d_call: TRBD1; j_call: TRBJ2-2; cdr3_length: 17; v_call: TRBV2; cdr3_aa: CASRDKGQGGTYGELFF
d_call: .; j_call: TRBJ2-3; cdr3_length: 14; v_call: TRBV5-4; cdr3_aa: CASSLELVTDTQYF
d_call: TRBD1; j_call: TRBJ1-5; cdr3_length: 15; v_call: TRBV30; cdr3_aa: CAWSTGTGYIQPQHF
d_call: .; j_call: TRBJ2-1; cdr3_length: 13; v_call: TRBV10-3; cdr3_aa: CAIKPEAENEQFF
d_call: TRBD1; j_call: TRBJ1-2; cdr3_length: 14; v_call: TRBV6-5; cdr3_aa: CASSSNTGGPGYTF
d_call: .; j_call: TRBJ1-6; cdr3_length: 18; v_call: TRBV7-4; cdr3_aa: CALYGDPYSHSYNSPLHF
d_call: .; j_call: TRBJ2-1; cdr3_length: 17; v_call: TRBV19; cdr3_aa: CASSIGLPGLGSNEQFF
d_call: .; j_call: TRBJ1-3; cdr3_length: 13; v_call: TRBV6-5; cdr3_aa: CASSLDPGNTIYF
d_call: .; j_call: TRBJ2-3; cdr3_length: 14; v_call: TRBV6-5; cdr3_aa: CASSFSGGTDTQYF
d_call: TRBD1; j_call: TRBJ1-1; cdr3_length: 13; v_call: TRBV5-4; cdr3_aa: CASSQTGVYGAFF
d_call: TRBD2; j_call: TRBJ2-1; cdr3_length: 15; v_call: TRBV6-6; cdr3_aa: CASSHTSGREDEQFF
d_call: TRBD1; j_call: TRBJ1-5; cdr3_length: 17; v_call: TRBV12-5; cdr3_aa: CASGLLQGGGSNQPQHF
d_call: TRBD1; j_call: .; cdr3_length: 15; v_call: TRBV27; cdr3_aa: CASRPSQGALYEQYF
d_call: .; j_call: TRBJ1-2; cdr3_length: 15; v_call: TRBV5-1; cdr3_aa: CASSLEGTTIYGYTF
d_call: TRBD1; j_call: TRBJ2-7; cdr3_length: 15; v_call: TRBV12-5; cdr3_aa: CASGPQRQGSYEQYF
d_call: .; j_call: TRBJ2-7; cdr3_length: 14; v_call: TRBV7-8; cdr3_aa: CASSIGHKRYEQYF
d_call: TRBD1; j_call: TRBJ2-4; cdr3_length: 13; v_call: TRBV10-3; cdr3_aa: CAIRTGPMGIQYF
d_call: .; j_call: TRBJ1-3; cdr3_length: 16; v_call: TRBV14; cdr3_aa: CASSLYRTPTGNTIYF
d_call: .; j_call: TRBJ1-4; cdr3_length: 13; v_call: TRBV5-8; cdr3_aa: CATTGVVGEKLFF
d_call: .; j_call: TRBJ1-1; cdr3_length: 14; v_call: TRBV12-5; cdr3_aa: CASGLGRGNTEAFF
d_call: TRBD2; j_call: TRBJ2-5; cdr3_length: 14; v_call: TRBV5-1; cdr3_aa: CASSSAGGVETQYF
d_call: .; j_call: TRBJ2-5; cdr3_length: 12; v_call: TRBV6-1; cdr3_aa: CASSEAHETQYF